This T cell receptor beta chain derives from a study of cytomegalovirus exposure and HLA in healthy donors. Study overall: When 350 to 500 donors were genotyped, approximately 81% of them were found to fall in the Caucasian-associated ancestry cluster. Regarding the study as a whole: As was reported, the HLA-A and HLA-B alleles of most subjects were accurately predicted from TCR beta sequences.

Trimming removed 5 bases from V and 7 bases from J; junction bases left unmatched: 8. The CDR3 is 15 amino acids. Per germline, CDR1 MDHEN and CDR2 SYDVKM. A note on this clone: Its target is not known.

Healthy people donating bone marrow made up the donors. In the PCR, 60 Vbeta and 13 Jbeta primers were used. TCRdb's table, derived via immunoSEQ multiplex PCR, lists solely in-frame clones and lacks some. The data show around 140,000 clones, 76% seen once. The clonotype was recovered from a female donor in good health and CMV-seropositive. What was sequenced was PBMCs. V is TRBV28 and J is TRBJ1-5; 10 nucleotides agree with TRBD1. CDR3 DNA sequence: TGTGCCAGCAGTCCCTCCGGGACAGGGGAACAGCCCCAGCATTTT. Residues: CASSPSGTGEQPQHF.